A single TCR beta chain is shown here with its context. The entry originates in a study of cytomegalovirus exposure and HLA in healthy donors. Across the study: A data release that came early held approximately 85 million unique TCRs from HLA-typed donors. Of more than 350 genotyped donors, about 81% clustered with self-reported Caucasian donors.

Germline CDR1 and CDR2: SGHRS and YFSETQ. The V end lost 0 bases, the J end lost 3 bases, and 13 bases lay between the germline ends. CDR3 length equals 15 residues. Both 60 Vbeta primers and 13 Jbeta primers went into the PCR. Only in-frame clones appear in the TCRdb table, and some are missing; sequencing was by immunoSEQ multiplex PCR. The listing records about 130,000 clones. The receptor's source is a man aged 25 to 40 in good health and CMV-seronegative. Material: PBMCs. The rearrangement joins TRBV5-1 to TRBJ2-7, with TRBD1 as a possible D gene (5 bases). The CDR3 protein is CASSLGGHSYYEQYF. The CDR3 coding sequence is TGCGCCAGCAGCTTGGGCGGACACAGTTACTACGAGCAGTACTTC. Together with reference TRBV5-1 and TRBJ2-7, the CDR3 gives the full variable domain: KAGVTQTPRYLIKTRGQQVTLSCSPISGHRSVSWYQQTPGQGLQFLFEYFSETQRNKGNFPGRFSGRQFSNSRSEMNVSTLELGDSALYLCASSLGGHSYYEQYFGPGTRLTVT.